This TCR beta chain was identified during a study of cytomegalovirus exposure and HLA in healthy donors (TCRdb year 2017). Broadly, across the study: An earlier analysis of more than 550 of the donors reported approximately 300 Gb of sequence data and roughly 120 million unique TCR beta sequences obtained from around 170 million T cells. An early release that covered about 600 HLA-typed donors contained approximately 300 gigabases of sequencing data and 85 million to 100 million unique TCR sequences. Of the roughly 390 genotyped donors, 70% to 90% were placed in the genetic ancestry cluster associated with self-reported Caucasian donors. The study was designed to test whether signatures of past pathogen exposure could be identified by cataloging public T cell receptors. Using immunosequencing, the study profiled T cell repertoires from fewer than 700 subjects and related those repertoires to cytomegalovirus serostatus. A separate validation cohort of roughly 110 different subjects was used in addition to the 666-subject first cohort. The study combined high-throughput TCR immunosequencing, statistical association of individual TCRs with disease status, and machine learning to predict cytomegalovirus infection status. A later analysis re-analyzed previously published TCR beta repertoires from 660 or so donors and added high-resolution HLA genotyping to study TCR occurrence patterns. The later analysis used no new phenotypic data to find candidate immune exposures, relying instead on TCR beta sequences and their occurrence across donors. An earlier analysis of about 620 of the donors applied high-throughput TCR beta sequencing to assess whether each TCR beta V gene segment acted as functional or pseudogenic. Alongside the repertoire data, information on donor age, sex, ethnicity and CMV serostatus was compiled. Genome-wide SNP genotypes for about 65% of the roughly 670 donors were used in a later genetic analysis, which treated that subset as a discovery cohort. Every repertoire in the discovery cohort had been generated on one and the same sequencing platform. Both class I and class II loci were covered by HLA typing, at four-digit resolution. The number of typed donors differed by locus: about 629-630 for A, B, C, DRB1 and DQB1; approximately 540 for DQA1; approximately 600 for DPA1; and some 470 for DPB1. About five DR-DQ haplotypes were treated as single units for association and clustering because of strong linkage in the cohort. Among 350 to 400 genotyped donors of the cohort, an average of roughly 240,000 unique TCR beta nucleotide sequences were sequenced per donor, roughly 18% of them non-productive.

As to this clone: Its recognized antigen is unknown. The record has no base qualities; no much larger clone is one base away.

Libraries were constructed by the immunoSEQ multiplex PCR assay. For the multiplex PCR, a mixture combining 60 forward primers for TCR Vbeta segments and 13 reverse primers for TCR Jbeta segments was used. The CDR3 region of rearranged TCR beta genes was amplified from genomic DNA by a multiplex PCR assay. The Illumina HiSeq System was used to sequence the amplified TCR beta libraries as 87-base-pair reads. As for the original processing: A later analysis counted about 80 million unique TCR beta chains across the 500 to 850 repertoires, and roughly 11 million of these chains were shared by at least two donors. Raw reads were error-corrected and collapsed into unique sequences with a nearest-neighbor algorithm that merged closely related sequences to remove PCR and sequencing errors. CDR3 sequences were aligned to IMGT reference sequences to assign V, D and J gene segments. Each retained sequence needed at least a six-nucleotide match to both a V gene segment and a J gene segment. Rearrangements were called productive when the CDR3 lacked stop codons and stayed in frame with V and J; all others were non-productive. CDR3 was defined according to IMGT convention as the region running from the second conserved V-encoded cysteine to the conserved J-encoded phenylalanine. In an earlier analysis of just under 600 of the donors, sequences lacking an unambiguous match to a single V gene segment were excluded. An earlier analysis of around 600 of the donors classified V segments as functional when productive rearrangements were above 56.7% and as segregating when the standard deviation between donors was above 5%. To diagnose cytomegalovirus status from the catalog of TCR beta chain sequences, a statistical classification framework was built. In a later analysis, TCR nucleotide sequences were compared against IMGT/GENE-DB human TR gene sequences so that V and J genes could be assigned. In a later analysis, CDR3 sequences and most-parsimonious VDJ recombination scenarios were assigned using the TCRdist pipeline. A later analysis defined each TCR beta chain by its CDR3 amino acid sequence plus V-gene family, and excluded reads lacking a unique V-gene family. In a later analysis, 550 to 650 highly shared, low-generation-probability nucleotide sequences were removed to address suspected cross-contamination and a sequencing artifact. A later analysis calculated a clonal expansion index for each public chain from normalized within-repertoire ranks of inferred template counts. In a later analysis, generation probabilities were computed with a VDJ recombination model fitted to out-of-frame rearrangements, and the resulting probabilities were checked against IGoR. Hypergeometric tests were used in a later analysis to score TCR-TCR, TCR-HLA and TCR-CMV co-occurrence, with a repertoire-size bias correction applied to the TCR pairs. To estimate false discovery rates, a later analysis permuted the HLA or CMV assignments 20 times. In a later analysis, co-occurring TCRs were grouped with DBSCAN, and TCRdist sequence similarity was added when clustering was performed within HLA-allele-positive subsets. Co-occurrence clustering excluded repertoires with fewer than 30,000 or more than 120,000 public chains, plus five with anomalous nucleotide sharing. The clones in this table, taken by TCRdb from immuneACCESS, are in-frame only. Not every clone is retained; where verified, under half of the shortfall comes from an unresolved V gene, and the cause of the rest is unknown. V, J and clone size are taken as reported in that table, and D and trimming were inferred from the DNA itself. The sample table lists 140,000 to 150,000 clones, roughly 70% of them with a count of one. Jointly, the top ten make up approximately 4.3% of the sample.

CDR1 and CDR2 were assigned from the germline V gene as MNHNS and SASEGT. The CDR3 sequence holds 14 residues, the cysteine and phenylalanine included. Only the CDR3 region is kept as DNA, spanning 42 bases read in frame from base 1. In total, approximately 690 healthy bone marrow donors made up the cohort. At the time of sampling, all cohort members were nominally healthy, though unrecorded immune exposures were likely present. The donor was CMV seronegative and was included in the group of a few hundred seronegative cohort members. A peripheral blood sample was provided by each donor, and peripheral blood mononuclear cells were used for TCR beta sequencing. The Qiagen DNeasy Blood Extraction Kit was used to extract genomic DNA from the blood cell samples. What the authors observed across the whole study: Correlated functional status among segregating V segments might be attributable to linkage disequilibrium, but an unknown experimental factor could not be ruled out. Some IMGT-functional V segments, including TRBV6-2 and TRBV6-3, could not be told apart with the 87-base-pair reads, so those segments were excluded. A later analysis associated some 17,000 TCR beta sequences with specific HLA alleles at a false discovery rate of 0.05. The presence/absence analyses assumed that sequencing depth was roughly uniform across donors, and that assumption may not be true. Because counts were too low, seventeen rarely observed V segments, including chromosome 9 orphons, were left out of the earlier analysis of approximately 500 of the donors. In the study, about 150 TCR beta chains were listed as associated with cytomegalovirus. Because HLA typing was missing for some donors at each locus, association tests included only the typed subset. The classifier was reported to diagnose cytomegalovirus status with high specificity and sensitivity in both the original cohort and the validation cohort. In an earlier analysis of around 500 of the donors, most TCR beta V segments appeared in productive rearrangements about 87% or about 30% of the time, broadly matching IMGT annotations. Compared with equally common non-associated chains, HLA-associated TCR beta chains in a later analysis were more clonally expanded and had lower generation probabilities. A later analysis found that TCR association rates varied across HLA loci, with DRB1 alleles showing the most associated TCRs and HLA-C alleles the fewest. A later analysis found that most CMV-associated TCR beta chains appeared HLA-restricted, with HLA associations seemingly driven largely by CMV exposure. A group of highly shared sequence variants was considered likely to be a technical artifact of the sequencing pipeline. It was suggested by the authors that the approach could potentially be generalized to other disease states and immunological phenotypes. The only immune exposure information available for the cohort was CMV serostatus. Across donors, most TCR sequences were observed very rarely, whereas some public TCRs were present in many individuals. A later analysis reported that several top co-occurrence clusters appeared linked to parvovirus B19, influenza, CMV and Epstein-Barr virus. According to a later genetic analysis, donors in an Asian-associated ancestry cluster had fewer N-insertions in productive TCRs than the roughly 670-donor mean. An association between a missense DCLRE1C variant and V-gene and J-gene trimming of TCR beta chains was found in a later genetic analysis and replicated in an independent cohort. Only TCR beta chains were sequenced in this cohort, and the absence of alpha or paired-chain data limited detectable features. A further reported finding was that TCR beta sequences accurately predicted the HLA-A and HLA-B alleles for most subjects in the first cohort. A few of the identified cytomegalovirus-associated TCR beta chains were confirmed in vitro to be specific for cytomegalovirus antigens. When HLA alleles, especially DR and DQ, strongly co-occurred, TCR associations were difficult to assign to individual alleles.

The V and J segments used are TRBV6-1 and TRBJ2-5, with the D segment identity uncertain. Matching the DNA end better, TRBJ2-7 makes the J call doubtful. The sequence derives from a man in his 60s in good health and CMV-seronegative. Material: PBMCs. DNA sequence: TGTGCCAGCAGTGAGATTAGGAGCTCCTACGAGCAGTACTTC. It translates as CASSEIRSSYEQYF.